In its sample, the clone carrying this TCR beta chain was seen a few times. Its cognate antigen is unknown. The sample is drawn from a study of post-analysis software for immune sequencing data. Study details: As for disease course, relapsing-remitting, secondary progressive and progressive-relapsing multiple sclerosis were all included.

The germline CDR1 and CDR2 sequences are SGHRS and YFSETQ. The CDR3 runs to 15 residues. Trimming pared 4 bases from V and 2 bases from J, leaving 14 bases between. The TCR beta cDNA libraries carried unique molecular identifiers. Input of roughly 0.85 to 11 million T cells yielded a few hundred thousand cDNA molecules. TCRdb re-called the PCR reads through MiXCR, storing one row per CDR3 protein. In the table there are hundreds of thousands of distinct CDR3 sequences, 30% of which are singletons. Findings and caveats of the study: Multiple sclerosis patients had significantly lower normalized Chao1 diversity than controls. Roughly 5 TRBV segments (TRBV5-6, TRBV5-1 and TRBV20-1 among them) occurred more frequently in patients than in controls. Clustering by F measure revealed strong co-clustering among samples prepared together in one batch.

Sequenced sample: blood. The rearrangement joins TRBV5-1 to TRBJ2-3; D ambiguous. The receptor's source is a girl under 18 with multiple sclerosis. The CDR3 DNA sequence: TGCGCCAGCAGCCCGAACCCGAACCCCACAGATACGCAGTATTTT. The encoded protein is CASSPNPNPTDTQYF.